This TCR beta chain was sequenced in a study of identical twins. TCRdb independently ran MiXCR on the 5' RACE reads; one entry per CDR3 protein. Of 500,000 or so distinct CDR3 sequences listed, roughly an eighth are singletons. The CDR3 consists of 13 residues. V lost 2 bases, J lost 4 bases, and 8 bases lay in between. In germline, CDR1 is SQVTM, CDR2 ANQGSEA. In addition, the sample was reused for a study of yellow fever vaccine responses in identical twins.

The chain joins TRBV29-1 to TRBJ2-2; possibly TRBD1 for D (5 bases). This sequence was found in a woman aged 18-29 years in good health. Sequenced material: CD4+ T cells sorted from blood. This CDR3 reads CSVERGSTGELFF. The DNA for the CDR3 is TGCAGCGTTGAAAGGGGTTCCACCGGGGAGCTGTTTTTT.